The source of this TCR beta chain is a study of blood T cell repertoires in COVID-19. The germline gives CDR1 SEHNR, CDR2 FQNEAQ (reference sequence). Trimming took 6 bases from V and 0 from J; bases not matched to a gene: 9. This CDR3 has 17 amino acids. The assay was immunoSEQ multiplex PCR, and TCRdb's table has in-frame clones only and misses some. In the table there are 300,000 to 350,000 clones, about 88% of which are singletons. The chain uses TRBV7-9 and TRBJ2-2, with 8 positions matching TRBD1. This receptor was taken from a young woman who had been exposed to COVID-19. The specimen sequenced was PBMCs or T cells enriched from blood (not recorded which). CDR3 sequence (DNA): TGTGCCAGCAGACCCCCCCGACAGGGGACGAACACCGGGGAGCTGTTTTTT. Protein sequence: CASRPPRQGTNTGELFF.